This TCR beta chain was captured in a study of OX40 agonist ivuxolimab in advanced cancers. Study results and caveats: Certain nonresponders additionally had low normalized T-cell clonal expansion. CD4+ T cells averaged fewer expanded clones than CD8+ T cells.

This CDR3 comprises 13 residues. Germline V CDR1 and CDR2: SGHTA, FQGNSA. Deletions cut 1 base from V and 3 bases from J, with 7 bases between. On this clone: Its antigen is undetermined.

TCRdb's copy holds only in-frame clones and misses some; the assay was immunoSEQ multiplex PCR. The sample includes 90,000 to 150,000 clones, 80% to 90% seen only once; the top ten take about 0.55%. Patients with a history of autoimmune disease or on systemic immunosuppression were excluded. The material sequenced was CD4+ or CD8+ T cells sorted from blood, taken in a trial of the OX40 agonist ivuxolimab. The chain uses TRBV7-2 and TRBJ2-7; a weak D match, TRBD2 (6 bases). The clonotype comes from an adult with an advanced solid tumor such as melanoma, head and neck, liver or kidney cancer. CDR3 residues: CASSLDGGYEQYF. The CDR3 bases are TGTGCCAGCAGCTTAGACGGGGGCTACGAGCAGTACTTC.